This TCR beta chain was identified in a study of T cell clonotyping in hematopoietic cell transplantation. Broader study findings: Higher Inverse Simpson Index values in graft donor and pretransplant recipient predicted broader posttransplant TCR diversity.

Notes on this clone: Antigen: not known.

Clones were read by immunoSEQ multiplex PCR, and TCRdb kept only the in-frame ones, dropping some. The table records more than 65,000 clones, about 94% of them present only once. The V end lost 2 bases, the J end lost 0 bases, and 7 bases lay between the germline ends. The CDR3 loop spans 15 amino acids. Germline loops: CDR1 SGHTA, CDR2 FQGTGA. This TCR was sampled from a man aged 45 to 65 in good health. Some clones in this sample may be carry-over from other donors' samples. Input material: peripheral blood mononuclear cells. This chain links TRBV7-3 with TRBJ2-2; a weak D match, TRBD1 (6 bases). CDR3 sequence reads: CASSLSGANTGELFF. CDR3 DNA: TGTGCCAGCAGCTTATCAGGGGCGAACACCGGGGAGCTGTTTTTT.